A selection of T cell receptor beta chains follows, all from one sample in a study of Graves' ophthalmopathy and Graves' hyperthyroidism. TCRdb passed the multiplex PCR reads through MiXCR, listing each CDR3 protein once. The table lists 600,000 to 950,000 distinct CDR3 sequences, around 40% of them singletons. The material sequenced was peripheral blood. These receptors came from an adult man with Graves' ophthalmopathy. Both conserved end residues are part of each CDR3. Each record gives: clone size, V gene, D gene, J gene, CDR3 protein, CDR3 DNA. D genes are given only for firm matches. Only part of the rows carry a size: once, few, many, or a class if the clone is expanded.

clone size: many
V gene: TRBV6-1
D gene: NA
J gene: TRBJ2-5
CDR3 protein: CASSYPPETQYF
CDR3 DNA: TGTGCCAGCAGTTACCCCCCTGAGACCCAGTACTTC

clone size: few
V gene: TRBV5-6
D gene: NA
J gene: TRBJ2-2
CDR3 protein: CASSLQSAGELFF
CDR3 DNA: TGTGCCAGCAGCTTGCAATCGGCCGGGGAGCTGTTTTTT

clone size: NA
V gene: TRBV19
D gene: TRBD1
J gene: TRBJ1-2
CDR3 protein: CASRRDRRYGYTF
CDR3 DNA: TGTGCCAGTAGGAGGGACAGGCGATATGGCTACACCTTC

clone size: many
V gene: TRBV7-9
D gene: NA
J gene: TRBJ2-7
CDR3 protein: CASSSGLSYEQYF
CDR3 DNA: TGTGCCTCCTCGAGCGGGCTCTCCTACGAGCAGTACTTC

clone size: NA
V gene: TRBV7-9
D gene: NA
J gene: TRBJ1-4
CDR3 protein: CASSLTSGGGEQFF
CDR3 DNA: TGTGCCAGCAGCTTAACGTCGGGGGGCGGTGAGCAGTTTTTT

clone size: NA
V gene: TRBV19
D gene: TRBD1
J gene: TRBJ1-3
CDR3 protein: CASRNREAGTARNTIYF
CDR3 DNA: TGTGCCAGTAGAAACCGGGAGGCCGGGACAGCGAGAAACACCATATATTTT

clone size: NA
V gene: TRBV24-1
D gene: TRBD1
J gene: TRBJ1-2
CDR3 protein: CASSQGGTRGYTF
CDR3 DNA: TGTGCCAGCAGTCAAGGGGGCACAAGAGGCTACACCTTC

clone size: many
V gene: TRBV7-8
D gene: NA
J gene: TRBJ2-7
CDR3 protein: CASSLEGVEIYEQYF
CDR3 DNA: TGTGCCAGCAGCTTAGAGGGGGTGGAGATCTACGAGCAGTACTTC

clone size: NA
V gene: TRBV12-3/TRBV12-4
D gene: NA
J gene: TRBJ1-4
CDR3 protein: CASSPEVRANEKLFF
CDR3 DNA: TGTGCCAGCAGTCCGGAGGTAAGGGCTAATGAAAAACTGTTTTTT

clone size: NA
V gene: TRBV11-2
D gene: NA
J gene: TRBJ2-2
CDR3 protein: CASSLGVKAGELFF
CDR3 DNA: TGTGCCAGCAGCTTAGGAGTGAAGGCCGGGGAGCTGTTTTTT

clone size: few
V gene: TRBV9
D gene: TRBD1
J gene: TRBJ2-7
CDR3 protein: CASSGKPGQNYEQYF
CDR3 DNA: TGTGCCAGCAGCGGAAAACCGGGACAGAACTACGAGCAGTACTTC

clone size: NA
V gene: TRBV10-1
D gene: NA
J gene: TRBJ2-7
CDR3 protein: CASSGLPEGEQYF
CDR3 DNA: TGCGCCAGCAGTGGTCTTCCCGAGGGCGAGCAGTACTTC

clone size: few
V gene: TRBV6-1
D gene: NA
J gene: TRBJ1-6
CDR3 protein: CANSEPDGTPLHF
CDR3 DNA: TGTGCCAACAGTGAACCCGACGGCACACCCCTCCACTTT

clone size: once
V gene: TRBV20-1
D gene: NA
J gene: TRBJ2-7
CDR3 protein: CSAPRDGYEQYF
CDR3 DNA: TGCAGTGCCCCTCGTGACGGGTACGAGCAGTACTTC

clone size: many
V gene: TRBV7-9
D gene: TRBD1
J gene: TRBJ2-5
CDR3 protein: CASSLVWDSKETQYF
CDR3 DNA: TGTGCCAGCAGCTTAGTATGGGACAGCAAAGAGACCCAGTACTTC

clone size: many
V gene: TRBV7-9
D gene: NA
J gene: TRBJ2-7
CDR3 protein: CASSLAHGFGQYF
CDR3 DNA: TGTGCCAGCAGCTTAGCGCATGGTTTTGGGCAGTACTTC

clone size: NA
V gene: TRBV15
D gene: TRBD1
J gene: TRBJ1-2
CDR3 protein: CATSGTGTGYGYTF
CDR3 DNA: TGTGCCACCAGCGGAACCGGGACAGGCTATGGCTACACCTTC

clone size: once
V gene: TRBV20-1
D gene: NA
J gene: TRBJ1-1
CDR3 protein: CSATYVGANTEAFF
CDR3 DNA: TGCAGTGCTACCTACGTGGGAGCGAACACTGAAGCTTTCTTT

clone size: few
V gene: TRBV9
D gene: NA
J gene: TRBJ2-5
CDR3 protein: CASSVGGAGEETQYF
CDR3 DNA: TGTGCCAGCAGCGTAGGGGGGGCTGGAGAAGAGACCCAGTACTTC

clone size: NA
V gene: TRBV29-1
D gene: NA
J gene: TRBJ1-1
CDR3 protein: CSTRRGANTEAFF
CDR3 DNA: TGCAGCACCCGACGTGGGGCGAACACTGAAGCTTTCTTT

clone size: NA
V gene: TRBV4-2
D gene: NA
J gene: TRBJ1-1
CDR3 protein: CASSPFEGEAFF
CDR3 DNA: TGTGCCAGCTCACCTTTTGAGGGGGAAGCTTTCTTT

clone size: NA
V gene: TRBV7-2
D gene: TRBD1
J gene: TRBJ2-2
CDR3 protein: CASSQILRQGAQGTGELFF
CDR3 DNA: TGCGCCAGCAGCCAAATCTTGAGACAGGGGGCGCAGGGCACCGGGGAGCTGTTTTTT

clone size: NA
V gene: TRBV20-1
D gene: TRBD2
J gene: TRBJ2-7
CDR3 protein: CSARDKRGVYEQYF
CDR3 DNA: TGCAGTGCTAGAGACAAGCGGGGGGTCTACGAGCAGTACTTC

clone size: few
V gene: TRBV19
D gene: NA
J gene: TRBJ2-7
CDR3 protein: CATRPGGTYEQYF
CDR3 DNA: TGTGCCACCCGGCCCGGAGGGACCTACGAGCAGTACTTC

clone size: NA
V gene: TRBV2
D gene: TRBD1
J gene: TRBJ2-7
CDR3 protein: CAKGTGAYEQYF
CDR3 DNA: TGTGCCAAAGGGACAGGGGCCTACGAGCAGTACTTC

clone size: once
V gene: TRBV5-6
D gene: TRBD1
J gene: TRBJ1-1
CDR3 protein: CAGSPHHRQGALSAFF
CDR3 DNA: TGTGCCGGCAGCCCCCATCATCGACAGGGGGCATTATCAGCTTTCTTT

clone size: few
V gene: TRBV7-7
D gene: TRBD2
J gene: TRBJ2-7
CDR3 protein: CASSLGPSGGAPFDEQYF
CDR3 DNA: TGTGCTAGCAGCTTGGGACCGAGCGGGGGGGCCCCATTCGACGAGCAGTACTTC

clone size: NA
V gene: TRBV12-3/TRBV12-4
D gene: NA
J gene: TRBJ2-2
CDR3 protein: CASTLRARNTGELFF
CDR3 DNA: TGTGCCAGCACCCTTCGGGCAAGAAACACCGGGGAGCTGTTTTTT

clone size: NA
V gene: TRBV29-1
D gene: TRBD1
J gene: TRBJ1-4
CDR3 protein: CSVGGQGREKLFF
CDR3 DNA: TGCAGCGTTGGCGGACAGGGGCGAGAAAAACTGTTTTTT

clone size: NA
V gene: TRBV10-3
D gene: NA
J gene: TRBJ2-5
CDR3 protein: CAISTEQETQYF
CDR3 DNA: TGTGCCATCAGCACCGAACAAGAGACCCAGTACTTC

clone size: few
V gene: TRBV12-3/TRBV12-4
D gene: TRBD1
J gene: TRBJ1-2
CDR3 protein: CASSWGQSIYGYTF
CDR3 DNA: TGTGCCAGCAGCTGGGGACAGTCCATCTATGGCTACACCTTC

clone size: NA
V gene: TRBV7-3
D gene: NA
J gene: TRBJ1-4
CDR3 protein: CASRNQGSEKLFF
CDR3 DNA: TGTGCCAGCAGAAACCAGGGGAGTGAAAAACTGTTTTTT

clone size: many
V gene: TRBV29-1
D gene: NA
J gene: TRBJ2-6
CDR3 protein: CSVVPDYSSGANVLTF
CDR3 DNA: TGCAGCGTTGTTCCGGACTATAGCTCTGGGGCCAACGTCCTGACTTTC

clone size: many
V gene: TRBV15
D gene: NA
J gene: TRBJ2-7
CDR3 protein: CATSREIRFSYEQYF
CDR3 DNA: TGTGCCACCAGCAGAGAGATAAGGTTTTCCTACGAGCAGTACTTC

clone size: NA
V gene: TRBV19
D gene: NA
J gene: TRBJ1-2
CDR3 protein: CASSIEQGTYGYTF
CDR3 DNA: TGTGCCAGTAGTATAGAGCAGGGTACCTATGGCTACACCTTC

clone size: NA
V gene: TRBV19
D gene: TRBD1
J gene: TRBJ1-1
CDR3 protein: CATSTGYGTEAFF
CDR3 DNA: TGTGCCACCTCGACAGGGTACGGCACTGAAGCTTTCTTT

clone size: many
V gene: TRBV7-7
D gene: TRBD1
J gene: TRBJ1-4
CDR3 protein: CASSKGQAATNEKLFF
CDR3 DNA: TGTGCTAGCAGCAAAGGACAGGCTGCAACTAATGAAAAACTGTTTTTT

clone size: many
V gene: TRBV19
D gene: TRBD1
J gene: TRBJ1-5
CDR3 protein: CASSPTGSGQPQHF
CDR3 DNA: TGTGCCAGTAGCCCGACAGGGTCGGGGCAGCCCCAGCATTTT

clone size: NA
V gene: TRBV5-1
D gene: TRBD1
J gene: TRBJ1-1
CDR3 protein: CASSPRTGSNTEAFF
CDR3 DNA: TGCGCCAGCAGCCCGAGGACAGGCTCGAACACTGAAGCTTTCTTT

clone size: few
V gene: TRBV7-3
D gene: TRBD1
J gene: TRBJ1-5
CDR3 protein: CASSSTGIDQPQHF
CDR3 DNA: TGTGCCAGCAGCTCGACAGGGATAGACCAGCCCCAGCATTTT

clone size: many
V gene: TRBV14
D gene: NA
J gene: TRBJ2-7
CDR3 protein: CASSHGREYEQYF
CDR3 DNA: TGTGCCAGCAGCCATGGCAGGGAATACGAGCAGTACTTC

clone size: NA
V gene: TRBV25-1
D gene: NA
J gene: TRBJ1-1
CDR3 protein: CASVEGGGQWTEAFF
CDR3 DNA: TGTGCCAGCGTTGAAGGCGGGGGGCAGTGGACTGAAGCTTTCTTT

clone size: NA
V gene: TRBV11-1
D gene: TRBD1
J gene: TRBJ1-1
CDR3 protein: CASRAGTGDTEAFF
CDR3 DNA: TGTGCCAGCAGAGCCGGGACAGGGGACACTGAAGCTTTCTTT

clone size: many
V gene: TRBV25-1
D gene: NA
J gene: TRBJ2-2
CDR3 protein: CASSDAGLAGELFF
CDR3 DNA: TGTGCCAGCAGTGACGCCGGACTCGCCGGGGAGCTGTTTTTT

clone size: NA
V gene: TRBV12-3/TRBV12-4
D gene: NA
J gene: TRBJ1-5
CDR3 protein: CASSPYQGLSNQPQHF
CDR3 DNA: TGTGCCAGCAGTCCCTATCAAGGACTTAGCAATCAGCCCCAGCATTTT

clone size: many
V gene: TRBV20-1
D gene: NA
J gene: TRBJ1-6
CDR3 protein: CSASYREESPLHF
CDR3 DNA: TGCAGTGCTAGTTACAGGGAAGAATCACCCCTCCACTTT